This passage covers 3 T cell receptor beta chains from one sample sequenced in a study of T cell repertoires in cytomegalovirus infection. Their antigens are not known. TCRdb redid the calling of the reads with MiXCR, one entry per CDR3 protein. This table holds tens of thousands of distinct CDR3 sequences, 20% to 25% found once. The sequenced sample consisted of PBMCs, sequenced either directly or after in vitro stimulation (not recorded which). These receptors were obtained from a human donor in good health (CMV status not recorded). Some clones in this sample may be carry-over from other donors' samples.

This chain connects TRBV25-1 to TRBJ1-1; no clear D. CDR3 length equals 11 residues. Per germline, CDR1 MGHDK and CDR2 SYGVNS. Trimming left V 6 bases short and J 5 bases short, with 7 bases between. The CDR3 coding sequence is TGTGCCAGCAGGAGGCTGACTGAAGCTTTCTTT. Its protein is CASRRLTEAFF.

This clonotype was seen at least ten times. The gene calls are TRBV7-2 and TRBJ2-1, with no clear D. The CDR3 sequence is 13 residues long. Germline CDR1 reads SGHTA; CDR2 reads FQGNSA. The germline V and J ends were trimmed by 1 base and 2 bases, with 3 bases remaining between them. CDR3: CASSLGTYNEQFF. The CDR3, as DNA: TGTGCCAGCAGCTTAGGAACCTACAATGAGCAGTTCTTC.

The CDR3 DNA sequence: TGTGCCAGCAGTCACGAGGGGGGCCCCTCTGAAGCTTTCTTT. Amino acid sequence: CASSHEGGPSEAFF. The rearrangement joins TRBV2 to TRBJ1-1; D possibly corresponds to TRBD1 (6 bases). CDR3 length: 14 amino acids. Trimming removed 5 bases from V and 6 bases from J, with 16 bases in between. In germline, CDR1 is SNHLY, CDR2 FYNNEI.